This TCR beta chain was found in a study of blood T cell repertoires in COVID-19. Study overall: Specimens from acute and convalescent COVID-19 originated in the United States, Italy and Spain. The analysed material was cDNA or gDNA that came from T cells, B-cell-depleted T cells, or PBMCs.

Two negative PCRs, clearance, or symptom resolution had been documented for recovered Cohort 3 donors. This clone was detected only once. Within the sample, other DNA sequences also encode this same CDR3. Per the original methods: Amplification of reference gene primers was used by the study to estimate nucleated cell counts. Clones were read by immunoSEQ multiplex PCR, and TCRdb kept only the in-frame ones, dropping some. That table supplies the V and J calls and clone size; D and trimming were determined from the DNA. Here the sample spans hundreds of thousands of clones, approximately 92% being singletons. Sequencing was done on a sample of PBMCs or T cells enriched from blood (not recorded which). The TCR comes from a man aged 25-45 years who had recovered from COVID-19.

The chain's CDR3 is CASSITGDTEAFF. DNA for the CDR3: TGTGCCAGTAGTATTACAGGGGATACTGAAGCTTTCTTT. The gene calls are TRBV19 and TRBJ1-1; 7 nucleotides align to TRBD1. After removal of 3 bases from V and 5 bases from J, the junction contained 3 bases not matched to a gene. Germline assignment: CDR1 LNHDA and CDR2 SQIVND (reference sequence). This CDR3 is 13 amino acids long.